This T cell receptor (beta chain) came from a study of blood T cell repertoires in COVID-19. This clone showed up just once. Per the authors' pipeline: Estimated nucleated cell counts came from reference gene primer amplification. Using immunoSEQ multiplex PCR, the repertoire was profiled, and TCRdb retains in-frame clones only, with some absent. The V and J calls and clone size are taken from that table; D and trimming were inferred from the DNA. The profile shows about 220,000 clones, 86% of them singletons. CDR1 and CDR2 (germline): MDHEN, SYDVKM. Trimming shortened V by 5 bases and J by 7 bases, and 18 bases separated the two germline ends. The CDR3 consists of 15 residues.

This clonotype was obtained from a woman in her forties or fifties with COVID-19, enrolled during active disease. V gene TRBV28 combines with J gene TRBJ2-1; a weak D match, TRBD1 (6 bases). Sample: peripheral blood. The CDR3 sequence is CASSPTGVPGNEQFF. Here the CDR3 DNA reads TGTGCCAGCAGTCCGACAGGAGTTCCCGGAAATGAGCAGTTCTTC.